The clone carrying this T cell receptor (beta chain) was detected ten times or more. Its antigen is undetermined. This entry is derived from a study of identical twins. Study-wide results and limits: Beta clonotypes that were abundant in cord blood contained fewer insertions, a pattern absent from memory repertoires. Conclusions came from cross-sectional statistical analysis, not from following the same donors.

Template switching added a universal primer site, and cDNA bore unique molecular identifiers. In TCRdb, the 5' RACE reads were re-called with MiXCR into one record per CDR3 protein. The table lists around 490,000 distinct CDR3 sequences, approximately 16% of them singletons, with 0.35% to 0.45% in the top ten. Trimming removed 1 base from V and 1 base from J, with 10 bases in between. The CDR3 loop spans 15 amino acids. CDR1 and CDR2 (germline): SGHAT, FQNNGV. These data are also associated with another study on yellow fever vaccine responses in identical twins.

This TCR was sampled from a woman under 30 in good health. This rearrangement joins TRBV11-2 to TRBJ1-1; D uncertain. The source material was CD4+ T cells sorted from blood. For the CDR3, the DNA is TGTGCCAGCAGCTTAGGGGCAGGCCGGAACACTGAAGCTTTCTTT. Encoded protein: CASSLGAGRNTEAFF.